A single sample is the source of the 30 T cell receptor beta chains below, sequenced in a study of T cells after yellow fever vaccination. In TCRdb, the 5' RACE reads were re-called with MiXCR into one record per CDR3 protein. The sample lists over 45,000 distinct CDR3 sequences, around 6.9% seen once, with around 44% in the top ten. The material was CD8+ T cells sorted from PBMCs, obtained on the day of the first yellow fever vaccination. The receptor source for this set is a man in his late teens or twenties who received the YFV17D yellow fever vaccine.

DNA of the CDR3: TGTGCCAGCAGACGAGGGGGCGTTAAGACTGAAGCTTTCTTT. Translated: CASRRGGVKTEAFF. The V and J genes are TRBV2 and TRBJ1-1, with 7 bases that match TRBD1. CDR1 and CDR2 from the germline V gene are SNHLY and FYNNEI. The junction had 9 bases not matched to a gene; V was cut back by 6 bases and J by 5 bases. This CDR3 spans 14 amino acids.

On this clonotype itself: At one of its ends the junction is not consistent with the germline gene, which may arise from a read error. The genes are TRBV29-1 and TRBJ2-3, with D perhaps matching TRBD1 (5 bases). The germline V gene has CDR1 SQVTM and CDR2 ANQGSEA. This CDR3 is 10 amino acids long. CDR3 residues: CSVFTGTQYF. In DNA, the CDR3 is TGCAGCGTCTTCACAGGTACGCAGTATTTT.

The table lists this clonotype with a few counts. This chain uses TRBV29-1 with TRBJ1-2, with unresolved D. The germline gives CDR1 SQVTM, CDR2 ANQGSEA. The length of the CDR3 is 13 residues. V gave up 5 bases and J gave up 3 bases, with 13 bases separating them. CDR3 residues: CSVSAAGDYGYTF. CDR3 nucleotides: TGCAGCGTTTCCGCCGCGGGAGACTATGGCTACACCTTC. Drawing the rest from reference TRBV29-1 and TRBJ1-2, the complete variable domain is SAVISQKPSRDICQRGTSLTIQCQVDSQVTMMFWYRQQPGQSLTLIATANQGSEATYESGFVIDKFPISRPNLTFSTLTVSNMSPEDSSIYLCSVSAAGDYGYTFGSGTRLTVV.

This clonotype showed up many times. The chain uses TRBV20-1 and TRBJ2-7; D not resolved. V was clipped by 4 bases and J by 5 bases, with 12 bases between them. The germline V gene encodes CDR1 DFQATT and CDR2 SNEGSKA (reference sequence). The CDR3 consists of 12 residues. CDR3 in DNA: TGCAGTGCTACTACTGTGCTAGACGAGCAGTACTTC. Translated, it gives CSATTVLDEQYF.

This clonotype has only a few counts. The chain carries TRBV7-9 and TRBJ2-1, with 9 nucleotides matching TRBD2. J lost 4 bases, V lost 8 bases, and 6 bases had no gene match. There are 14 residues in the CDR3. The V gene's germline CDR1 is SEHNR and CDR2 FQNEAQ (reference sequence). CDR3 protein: CASLSGGAYNEQFF. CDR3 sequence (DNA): TGTGCCAGCCTTAGCGGGGGAGCGTACAATGAGCAGTTCTTC.

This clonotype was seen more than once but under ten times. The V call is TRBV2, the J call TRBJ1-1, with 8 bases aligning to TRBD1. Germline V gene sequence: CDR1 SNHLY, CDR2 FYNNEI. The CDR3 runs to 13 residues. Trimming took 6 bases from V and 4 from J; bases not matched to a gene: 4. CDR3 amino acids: CASSQGAPTEAFF. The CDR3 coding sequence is TGTGCCAGCAGCCAGGGGGCGCCCACTGAAGCTTTCTTT.

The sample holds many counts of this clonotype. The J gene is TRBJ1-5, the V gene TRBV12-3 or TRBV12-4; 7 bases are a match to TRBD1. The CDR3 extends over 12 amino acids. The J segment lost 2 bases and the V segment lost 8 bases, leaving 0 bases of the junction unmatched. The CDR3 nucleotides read TGTGCCAGCCAGGGGGGCAATCAGCCCCAGCATTTT. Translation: CASQGGNQPQHF.

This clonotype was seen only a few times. The CDR3 nucleotides read TGTGCCAGCAGTTACGGGGGCTATAGCAATCAGCCCCAGCATTTT. The encoded protein is CASSYGGYSNQPQHF. The rearrangement links TRBV6-2 or TRBV6-3 to TRBJ1-5, with a possible D match to TRBD1 (6 bases). The ends were cut back, 2 bases at V and 0 bases at J, with 8 bases in the middle. The CDR3 length is 15 residues. Germline V gene data show CDR1 as MNHEY and CDR2 as SVGEGT.

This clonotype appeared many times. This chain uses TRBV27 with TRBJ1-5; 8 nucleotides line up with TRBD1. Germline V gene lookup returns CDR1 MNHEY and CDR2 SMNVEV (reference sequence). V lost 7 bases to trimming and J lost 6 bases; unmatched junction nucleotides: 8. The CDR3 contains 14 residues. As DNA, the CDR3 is TGTGCCAGCAACGGGCAGGGGGCGAGTCAGCCCCAGCATTTT. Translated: CASNGQGASQPQHF.

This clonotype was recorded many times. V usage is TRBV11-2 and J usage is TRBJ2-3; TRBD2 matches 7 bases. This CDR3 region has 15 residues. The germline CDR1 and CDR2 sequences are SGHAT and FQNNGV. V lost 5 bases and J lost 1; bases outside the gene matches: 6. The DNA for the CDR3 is TGTGCCAGCAGCCCAGCGGGGTTCCGCACAGATACGCAGTATTTT. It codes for CASSPAGFRTDTQYF.

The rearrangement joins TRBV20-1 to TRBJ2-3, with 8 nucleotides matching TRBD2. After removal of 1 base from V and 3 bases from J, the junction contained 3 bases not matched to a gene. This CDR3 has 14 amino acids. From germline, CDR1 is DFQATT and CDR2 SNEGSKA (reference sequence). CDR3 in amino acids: CSARGGTSTDTQYF. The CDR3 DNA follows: TGCAGTGCTAGAGGAGGGACTAGTACAGATACGCAGTATTTT.

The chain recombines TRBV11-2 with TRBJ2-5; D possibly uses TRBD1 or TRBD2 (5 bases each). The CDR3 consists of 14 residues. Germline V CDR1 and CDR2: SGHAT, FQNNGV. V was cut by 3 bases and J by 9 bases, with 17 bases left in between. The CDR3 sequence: CASSLWLGAGAQYF. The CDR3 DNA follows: TGTGCCAGCAGCTTGTGGCTCGGGGCTGGGGCCCAGTACTTC.

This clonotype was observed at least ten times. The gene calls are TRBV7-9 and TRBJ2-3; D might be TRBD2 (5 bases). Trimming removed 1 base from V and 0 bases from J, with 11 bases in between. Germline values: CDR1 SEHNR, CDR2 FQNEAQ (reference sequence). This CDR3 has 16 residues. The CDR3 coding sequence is TGTGCCAGCAGCTTAGGGGTAACTAGAAGCACAGATACGCAGTATTTT. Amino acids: CASSLGVTRSTDTQYF.

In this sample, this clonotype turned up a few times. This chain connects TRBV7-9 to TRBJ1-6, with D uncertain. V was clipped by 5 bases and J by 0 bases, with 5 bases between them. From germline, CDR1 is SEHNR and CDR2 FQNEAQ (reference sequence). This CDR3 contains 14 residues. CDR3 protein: CASSRSSYNSPLHF. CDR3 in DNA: TGTGCCAGCAGCAGGAGCTCCTATAATTCACCCCTCCACTTT.

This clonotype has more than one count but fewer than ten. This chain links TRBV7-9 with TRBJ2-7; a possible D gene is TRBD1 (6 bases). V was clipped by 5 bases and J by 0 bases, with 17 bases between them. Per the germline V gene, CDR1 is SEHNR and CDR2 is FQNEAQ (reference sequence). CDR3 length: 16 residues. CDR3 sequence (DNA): TGTGCCAGCAGCCGAGGGACAACTCTCCCCTCCTACGAGCAGTACTTC. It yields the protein CASSRGTTLPSYEQYF.

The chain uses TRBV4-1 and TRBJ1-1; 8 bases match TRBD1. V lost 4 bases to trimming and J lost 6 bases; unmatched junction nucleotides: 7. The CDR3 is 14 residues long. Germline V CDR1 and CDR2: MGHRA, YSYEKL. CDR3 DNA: TGCGCCAGCAGCCGCCCCAGGGGACAGGCTGAAGCTTTCTTT. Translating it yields CASSRPRGQAEAFF.

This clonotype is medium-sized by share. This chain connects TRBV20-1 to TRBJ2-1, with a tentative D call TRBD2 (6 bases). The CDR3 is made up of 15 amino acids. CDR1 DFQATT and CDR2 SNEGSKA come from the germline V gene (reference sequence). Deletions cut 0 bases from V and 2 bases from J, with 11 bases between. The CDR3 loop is CSARDLAGPYNEQFF. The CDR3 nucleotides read TGCAGTGCTAGAGATTTGGCGGGGCCCTACAATGAGCAGTTCTTC.

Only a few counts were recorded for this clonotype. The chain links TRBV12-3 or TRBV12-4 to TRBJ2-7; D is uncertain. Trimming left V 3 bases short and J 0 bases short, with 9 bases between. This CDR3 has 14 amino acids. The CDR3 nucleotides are TGTGCCAGCAGTTTTAGGGCAGGCTCCTACGAGCAGTACGTC. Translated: CASSFRAGSYEQYV.

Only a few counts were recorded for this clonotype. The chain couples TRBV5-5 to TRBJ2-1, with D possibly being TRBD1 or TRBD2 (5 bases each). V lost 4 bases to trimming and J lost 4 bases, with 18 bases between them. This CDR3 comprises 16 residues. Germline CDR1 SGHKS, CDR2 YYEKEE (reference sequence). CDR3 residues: CASSPGVAEGYNEQFF. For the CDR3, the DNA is TGTGCCAGCAGCCCCGGGGTAGCCGAGGGGTACAATGAGCAGTTCTTC.

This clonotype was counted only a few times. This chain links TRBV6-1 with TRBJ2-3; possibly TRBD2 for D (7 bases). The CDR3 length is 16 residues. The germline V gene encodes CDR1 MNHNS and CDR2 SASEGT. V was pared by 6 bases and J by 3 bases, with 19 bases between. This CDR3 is CASRSPAGAPTDTQYF. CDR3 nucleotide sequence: TGTGCCAGCAGATCACCCGCGGGGGCCCCTACAGATACGCAGTATTTT.

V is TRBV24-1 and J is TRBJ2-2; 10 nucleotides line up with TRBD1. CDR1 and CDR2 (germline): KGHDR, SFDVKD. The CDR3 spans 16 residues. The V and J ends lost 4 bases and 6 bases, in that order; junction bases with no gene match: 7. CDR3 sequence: CATSDTGQGYAGELFF. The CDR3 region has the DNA TGTGCCACCAGTGACACGGGACAGGGGTACGCCGGGGAGCTGTTTTTT.

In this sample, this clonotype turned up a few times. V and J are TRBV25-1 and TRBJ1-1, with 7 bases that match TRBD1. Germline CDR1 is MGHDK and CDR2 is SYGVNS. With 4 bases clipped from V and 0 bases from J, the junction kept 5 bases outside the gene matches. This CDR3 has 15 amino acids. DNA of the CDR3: TGTGCCAGCAGTGGGCTGGGACAGATGAACACTGAAGCTTTCTTT. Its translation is CASSGLGQMNTEAFF.

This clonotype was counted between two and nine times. CDR3 bases: TGTGCCAGCAGTTTGTCTAGCGGGGGGGCTCATGAGCAGTTCTTC. Translated: CASSLSSGGAHEQFF. V gene TRBV27 combines with J gene TRBJ2-1, with 12 positions matching TRBD2. Germline V gene sequence: CDR1 MNHEY, CDR2 SMNVEV (reference sequence). V gave up 3 bases and J gave up 8 bases; unmatched junction bases: 5. This CDR3 has 15 residues.

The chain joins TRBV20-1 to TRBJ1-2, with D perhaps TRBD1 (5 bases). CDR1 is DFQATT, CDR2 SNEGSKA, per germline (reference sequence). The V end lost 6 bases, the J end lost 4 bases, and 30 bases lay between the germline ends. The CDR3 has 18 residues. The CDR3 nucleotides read TGCAGTGCCAATCAGCGGTGGCAGGGTGGATGGGGCCGCTATGGCTACACCTTC. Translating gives CSANQRWQGGWGRYGYTF.

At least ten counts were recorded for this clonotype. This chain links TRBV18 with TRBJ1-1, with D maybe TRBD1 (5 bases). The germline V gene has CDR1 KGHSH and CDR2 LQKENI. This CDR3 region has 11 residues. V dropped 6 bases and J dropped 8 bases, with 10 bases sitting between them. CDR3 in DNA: TGTGCCAGCTCCCCGGGGGGAGAAGCTTTCTTT. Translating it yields CASSPGGEAFF.

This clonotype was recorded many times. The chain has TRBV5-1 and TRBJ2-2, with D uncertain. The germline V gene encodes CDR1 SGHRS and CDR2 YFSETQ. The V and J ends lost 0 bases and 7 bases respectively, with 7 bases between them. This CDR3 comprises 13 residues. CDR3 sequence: CASSLVGVGELFF. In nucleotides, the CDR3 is TGCGCCAGCAGCTTGGTAGGAGTCGGGGAGCTGTTTTTT.

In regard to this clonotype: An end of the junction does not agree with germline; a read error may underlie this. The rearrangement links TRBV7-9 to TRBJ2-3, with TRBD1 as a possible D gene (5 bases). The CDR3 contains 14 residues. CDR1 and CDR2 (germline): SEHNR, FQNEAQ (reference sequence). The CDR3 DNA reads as TGTGACAGCAGCGTGACAGAGTACACAGATACGCAGTATTTT. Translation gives CDSSVTEYTDTQYF.

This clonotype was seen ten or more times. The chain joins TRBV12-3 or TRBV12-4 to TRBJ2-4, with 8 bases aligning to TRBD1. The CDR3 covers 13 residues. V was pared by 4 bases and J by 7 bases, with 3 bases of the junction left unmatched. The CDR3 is CASSSGGGNIQYF. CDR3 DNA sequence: TGTGCCAGCAGTTCAGGGGGCGGGAACATTCAGTACTTC.

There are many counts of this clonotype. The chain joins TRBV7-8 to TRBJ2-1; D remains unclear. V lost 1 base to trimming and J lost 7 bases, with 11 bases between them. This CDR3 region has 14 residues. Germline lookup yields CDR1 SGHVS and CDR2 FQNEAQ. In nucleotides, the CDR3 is TGTGCCAGCAGCTTAGGGGGTCTTGGGAATGAGCAGTTCTTC. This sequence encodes CASSLGGLGNEQFF.

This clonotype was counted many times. The CDR3 here is CASSLYLDTDTQYF. In DNA, the CDR3 is TGTGCCAGCAGCTTATACCTCGACACAGATACGCAGTATTTT. The rearrangement uses TRBV7-2 and TRBJ2-3; no definite D call. CDR1 SGHTA and CDR2 FQGNSA come from the germline V gene. The V end lost 2 bases, the J end lost 2 bases, and 8 bases lay between the germline ends. CDR3 length equals 14 residues.